This TCR beta chain was found in a study of OX40 agonist ivuxolimab in advanced cancers. Study-level background: Prior anti-PD-1, anti-PD-L1 or anti-CTLA-4 therapy was allowed; more than 30% had some.

Here immunoSEQ multiplex PCR was the method, and the copy in TCRdb shows in-frame clones only, minus some. The sample includes around 9,300 clones, approximately 88% seen only once; the top ten take roughly 13%. Germline values: CDR1 KGHSH, CDR2 LQKENI. V shed 2 bases and J shed 4 bases, with 18 bases lying between them. CDR3 size: 17 residues. The chain is built from TRBV18 and TRBJ1-5; D not resolved. This receptor was identified in an adult with an advanced solid tumor such as melanoma, head and neck, liver or kidney cancer. The sequencing used CD4+ or CD8+ T cells sorted from blood, collected in a trial of the OX40 agonist ivuxolimab. This chain's CDR3 is CASSPSPSGFGNQPQHF. For the CDR3, the DNA is TGTGCCAGCTCACCATCCCCCTCGGGGTTTGGTAATCAGCCCCAGCATTTT.